This T cell receptor (beta chain) emerged from a study of response to subunit inactivated influenza vaccine. Notes on the study in general: T cells newly recruited by each seasonal influenza vaccination are few, the authors suggested.

Germline-derived CDR1 and CDR2 are SGHAT and FQNNGV. CDR3 length equals 14 residues. V shed 3 bases and J 2 bases; nucleotides not matched to a gene: 4. TCRdb used MiXCR to reprocess the RT-PCR reads, holding one entry per CDR3 protein. The sample has under 850,000 distinct CDR3 sequences, around 20% seen once. Note on this clonotype: Its specificity is not known.

This TCR was sampled from a man between 45 and 60 years old who received an inactivated influenza vaccine. The chain has TRBV11-2 and TRBJ2-7; 7 bases fit TRBD2. The specimen was PBMCs from blood, collected about 5 days after vaccination. The CDR3 nucleotides are TGTGCCAGCAGCTTCTCTAGCGGTACCTACGAGCAGTACTTC. It is translated as CASSFSSGTYEQYF.